This T cell receptor beta chain comes out of a study of blood T cell repertoires in COVID-19. TCRdb keeps only in-frame clones here, not all; method: immunoSEQ multiplex PCR. The data contain 210,000 or so clones, roughly 84% of them seen just once; the ten biggest clones take up around 19%. This clone was counted a single time. Sequencing was carried out using peripheral blood. The clonotype originates from a human donor in a cohort sampled during active COVID-19.

CDR3 sequence: CSGATSGTSNEQFF. The CDR3 coding sequence is TGCAGCGGCGCTACAAGCGGGACCTCCAATGAGCAGTTCTTC. This chain links TRBV29-1 with TRBJ2-1; TRBD2 matches 7 bases. The ends lost 7 bases at V and 6 bases at J; junction bases unmatched: 12. CDR1 SQVTM and CDR2 ANQGSEA come from the germline V gene. This CDR3 comprises 14 residues.